This T cell receptor (beta chain) emerged from a study of blood T cell repertoires in COVID-19. At the level of the study: Nucleic acid was either cDNA or gDNA, and it came from T cells, B-cell-depleted T cells, or PBMCs.

Recovered participants had two consecutive negative NP/OP PCR tests, healthcare professional clearance, or symptom resolution. Sequencing was performed with immunoSEQ multiplex PCR; in TCRdb, only in-frame clones are kept and a portion is missing. Here the sample spans about 310,000 clones, 89% being singletons. Germline lookup yields CDR1 SGHTA and CDR2 FQGTGA. Deletions cut 5 bases from V and 0 bases from J, with 11 bases between. This CDR3 comprises 15 residues. This TCR derives from a middle-aged woman who had recovered from COVID-19. Sequencing was carried out using PBMCs or T cells enriched from blood (not recorded which). V usage is TRBV7-3 and J usage is TRBJ2-1; D is perhaps TRBD2 (6 bases). The DNA of the CDR3 is TGTGCCAGCAGCCTCTTGCGGGGCTCCTACAATGAGCAGTTCTTC. Protein sequence: CASSLLRGSYNEQFF. The whole variable domain, remainder taken from reference TRBV7-3 and TRBJ2-1, is GAGVSQTPSNKVTEKGKYVELRCDPISGHTALYWYRQSLGQGPEFLIYFQGTGAADDSGLPNDRFFAVRPEGSVSTLKIQRTERGDSAVYLCASSLLRGSYNEQFFGPGTRLTVL.